Presented here are 32 T cell receptor beta chains from one specimen sequenced in a study of shared clonotypes between healthy human individuals. The repertoire was sequenced with immunoSEQ multiplex PCR; TCRdb's copy has only in-frame clones and lacks some. Of 600,000 to 750,000 clones detected, around 72% appear once; the ten largest clones hold about 1.7%. Sequenced input: memory CD4+ T cells sorted from blood. Subset reported: CD45RA-negative fraction. The receptor set was obtained from a woman in her twenties or thirties in good health.

This clone was seen only once. V and J are TRBV7-9 and TRBJ2-7, with 7 bases aligning to TRBD1. Looked up from germline, CDR1 is SEHNR and CDR2 is FQNEAQ (reference sequence). The J segment lost 7 bases and the V segment lost 6 bases, leaving 18 bases of the junction unmatched. The length of the CDR3 is 16 residues. CDR3 nucleotides: TGTGCCAGCAGTCATCCCGTTGGGACAGCGGCTCGGGAGCAGTACTTC. Residues: CASSHPVGTAAREQYF.

This clone was detected many times. The genes are TRBV7-9 and TRBJ1-1; 7 bases align to TRBD1. CDR1 is SEHNR, CDR2 FQNEAQ, per germline (reference sequence). Trimming cost V 4 bases and J 5 bases; bases outside gene matches: 7. The CDR3 loop spans 14 amino acids. The CDR3, as DNA: TGTGCCAGCAGCTCGGGACAGCCGGGGACTGAAGCTTTCTTT. This translates into CASSSGQPGTEAFF.

The rearrangement uses TRBV6-1 and TRBJ2-5, with D perhaps matching TRBD1 (5 bases). Looked up from germline, CDR1 is MNHNS and CDR2 is SASEGT. This CDR3 comprises 13 residues. V shed 10 bases and J shed 5 bases, with 17 bases lying between them. The CDR3 loop is CATDLQGGETQYF. The CDR3 coding sequence is TGTGCCACCGACCTTCAGGGTGGGGAGACCCAGTACTTC.

V gene TRBV27 combines with J gene TRBJ2-6, with a tentative D call TRBD1 (6 bases). The CDR3 has 15 amino acids. V was pared by 6 bases and J by 2 bases, with 11 bases between. Germline-derived CDR1 and CDR2 are MNHEY and SMNVEV (reference sequence). The CDR3 here is CASSRPGAGANVLTF. CDR3 sequence (DNA): TGTGCCAGCAGCCGCCCAGGGGCTGGGGCCAACGTCCTGACTTTC.

The CDR3 sequence: CASSNRGGNQPQHF. The DNA of the CDR3 is TGTGCCAGTAGTAACCGGGGGGGGAATCAGCCCCAGCATTTT. This chain joins TRBV19 and TRBJ1-5, with D perhaps TRBD1 (5 bases). The CDR3 consists of 14 residues. Germline CDR1 LNHDA, CDR2 SQIVND (reference sequence). V was pared by 4 bases and J by 4 bases, with 11 bases between.

This chain joins TRBV28 and TRBJ2-5, with 7 positions matching TRBD2. Germline V gene lookup returns CDR1 MDHEN and CDR2 SYDVKM. With 5 bases clipped from V and 4 bases from J, the junction kept 10 bases outside the gene matches. This CDR3 contains 15 residues. CDR3 in DNA: TGTGCCAGCAGTCCTCTGGGGAGGGCCGGAGAGACCCAGTACTTC. It encodes CASSPLGRAGETQYF. Full variable domain (remainder filled in from reference TRBV28 and TRBJ2-5): DVKVTQSSRYLVKRTGEKVFLECVQDMDHENMFWYRQDPGLGLRLIYFSYDVKMKEKGDIPEGYSVSREKKERFSLILESASTNQTSMYLCASSPLGRAGETQYFGPGTRLLVL.

This chain connects TRBV25-1 to TRBJ2-3; D ambiguous. The CDR3 has 15 amino acids. V lost 3 bases and J lost 0, with 10 bases in between. The V gene's germline CDR1 is MGHDK and CDR2 SYGVNS. CDR3 in amino acids: CASSDPHHSTDTQYF. CDR3 sequence (DNA): TGTGCCAGCAGTGATCCTCACCATAGCACAGATACGCAGTATTTT.

Ten or more counts support this clone. For the CDR3, the DNA is TGTGCCAGCAGCAACCTTCGCAGGACTAGTGAGGCTTTCTTT. Translated: CASSNLRRTSEAFF. The chain employs TRBV6-5 and TRBJ1-1; D remains unclear. The CDR3 sequence is 14 residues long. Between the trimmed V and J ends, which lost 6 bases and 11 bases, there was a span of 22 bases. CDR1 and CDR2 (germline): MNHEY, SVGAGI.

The J gene is TRBJ1-5, the V gene TRBV5-1, with D possibly matching TRBD1 (5 bases). From germline, CDR1 is SGHRS and CDR2 YFSETQ. The CDR3 loop spans 14 amino acids. Trimming took 3 bases from V and 5 from J, leaving 12 bases between them. The CDR3 nucleotides read TGCGCCAGCAGCTGGGGGGGAAGGGATCAGCCCCAGCATTTT. Protein sequence: CASSWGGRDQPQHF.

The chain has TRBV4-1 and TRBJ1-5; the D is unclear. Germline V gene sequence: CDR1 MGHRA, CDR2 YSYEKL. The V gene lost 3 bases and the J gene lost 2 bases, with 17 bases spanning the gap. This CDR3 comprises 17 residues. The CDR3 loop reads CASSHPASPDGNQPQHF. The CDR3 DNA follows: TGCGCCAGCAGCCACCCCGCCAGCCCCGACGGCAATCAGCCCCAGCATTTT.

The chain couples TRBV6-5 to TRBJ1-1, with unresolved D. This CDR3 has 15 amino acids. Germline loops: CDR1 MNHEY, CDR2 SVGAGI. The ends were cut back, 2 bases at V and 1 base at J, with 11 bases in the middle. The CDR3 region has the DNA TGTGCCAGCAGTTACGACCCGGTCCAGAACACTGAAGCTTTCTTT. Residues: CASSYDPVQNTEAFF.

The chain couples TRBV28 to TRBJ2-1, with TRBD1 as a possible D gene (6 bases). The CDR3 loop spans 15 amino acids. Between the trimmed V and J ends, which lost 5 bases and 0 bases, there was a span of 11 bases. The V gene's germline CDR1 is MDHEN and CDR2 SYDVKM. The CDR3 sequence is CASSLQGSSYNEQFF. The CDR3 coding sequence is TGTGCCAGCAGTCTACAGGGTAGCTCCTACAATGAGCAGTTCTTC.

V gene TRBV11-1 combines with J gene TRBJ2-1; no clear D gene. Germline lookup yields CDR1 SGHAT and CDR2 FQDESV (reference sequence). V was pared by 2 bases and J by 0 bases, with 5 bases between. The CDR3 has 14 residues. The CDR3 coding sequence is TGTGCCAGCAGCTTACCTTCCTCCTACAATGAGCAGTTCTTC. Its translation is CASSLPSSYNEQFF.

A word on this clone: Distinct nucleotide sequences in the sample also encode this CDR3. V and J are TRBV19 and TRBJ2-2; D remains ambiguous. CDR3 length: 11 amino acids. Trimming removed 7 bases at V and 7 bases at J, with 7 bases between. CDR1 and CDR2 from the germline V gene are LNHDA and SQIVND (reference sequence). CDR3 amino acids: CASTRGGELFF. The CDR3 region has the DNA TGTGCCAGTACCCGTGGCGGGGAGCTGTTTTTT.

Here the CDR3 DNA reads TGTGCCAGCAGCTTTCTTTACCCAGATACGCAGTATTTT. Translated, it gives CASSFLYPDTQYF. V usage is TRBV7-9 and J usage is TRBJ2-3; D remains unclear. Germline V gene data show CDR1 as SEHNR and CDR2 as FQNEAQ (reference sequence). This CDR3 has 13 residues. Trimming pared 3 bases from V and 4 bases from J, leaving 8 bases between.

This chain connects TRBV19 to TRBJ2-2; 9 bases line up with TRBD1. The germline V gene has CDR1 LNHDA and CDR2 SQIVND (reference sequence). The CDR3 is made up of 14 amino acids. V shed 10 bases, J shed 6 bases, and the junction held 9 bases outside the gene matches. Here the CDR3 DNA reads TGTGCCAAACAACAGGGGGCGTCGGCCGGGGAGCTGTTTTTT. This gives the protein CAKQQGASAGELFF.

The chain carries TRBV6-5 and TRBJ2-7; 8 bases agree with TRBD1. Trimming at V came to 0 bases and at J to 5 bases, leaving 3 bases not matched to a gene. The CDR3 is made up of 14 amino acids. The germline CDR1 and CDR2 sequences are MNHEY and SVGAGI. The CDR3 DNA reads TGTGCCAGCAGTTACTCCGGACAGGGCAACGAGCAGTACTTC. Translated: CASSYSGQGNEQYF.

The chain employs TRBV28 and TRBJ2-1, with 10 bases lining up with TRBD1. V was pared by 5 bases and J by 4 bases, with 8 bases of the junction left unmatched. The CDR3 has 16 residues. Germline V gene data show CDR1 as MDHEN and CDR2 as SYDVKM. The CDR3: CASSIPPGQGYNEQFF. The CDR3 nucleotides are TGTGCCAGCAGTATCCCCCCGGGACAGGGGTACAATGAGCAGTTCTTC.

This chain links TRBV5-1 with TRBJ2-3; 7 positions agree with TRBD1. Germline V lookup: CDR1 SGHRS, CDR2 YFSETQ. V dropped 1 base and J dropped 6; count of bases not matched to a gene: 8. The CDR3 runs 15 residues. In DNA, the CDR3 is TGCGCCAGCAGCTTGTATGACAGGGACGTGGATACGCAGTATTTT. Its translation is CASSLYDRDVDTQYF.

The gene calls are TRBV5-1 and TRBJ2-1; 8 bases are a match to TRBD1. The CDR3 consists of 14 residues. Unmatched junction bases numbered 4, after V lost 0 bases and J lost 8 bases. Germline V gene sequence: CDR1 SGHRS, CDR2 YFSETQ. Here the CDR3 DNA reads TGCGCCAGCAGCTTGGTGGCAGGGGGCCATGAGCAGTTCTTC. This translates into CASSLVAGGHEQFF.

The rearrangement uses TRBV4-1 and TRBJ2-2; 7 bases line up with TRBD2. V trimming: 3 bases; J trimming: 5 bases; junction bases outside the gene matches: 6. This CDR3 is 15 amino acids long. Germline V gives CDR1 MGHRA, CDR2 YSYEKL. The CDR3 protein is CASSHLGLGTGELFF. CDR3 DNA sequence: TGCGCCAGCAGCCACCTTGGACTAGGGACCGGGGAGCTGTTTTTT.

The V gene is TRBV27, the J gene TRBJ2-7; TRBD1 agrees at 7 bases. The CDR3 extends over 13 amino acids. CDR1 MNHEY and CDR2 SMNVEV come from the germline V gene (reference sequence). V dropped 5 bases and J dropped 7; count of bases not matched to a gene: 8. The CDR3 DNA reads TGTGCCAGCAGTCACGGACAGGAGTATGAGCAGTACTTC. Translating gives CASSHGQEYEQYF.

The gene calls are TRBV10-1 and TRBJ2-3, with 10 bases matching TRBD2. Germline V gene sequence: CDR1 WNHNN, CDR2 SYGVQD (reference sequence). V trimming: 7 bases; J trimming: 4 bases; junction bases outside the gene matches: 5. This CDR3 is 14 amino acids long. The CDR3, as DNA: TGCGCCAGCACCTCTAGCGGGAGTTCAGATACGCAGTATTTT. This encodes CASTSSGSSDTQYF.

V gene TRBV18 combines with J gene TRBJ2-5; D unresolved. V dropped 2 bases and J dropped 3 bases, with 4 bases sitting between them. The germline V gene encodes CDR1 KGHSH and CDR2 LQKENI. The CDR3 totals 12 residues. CDR3 amino acids: CASSPTEETQYF. The CDR3 DNA is TGTGCCAGCTCACCAACTGAAGAGACCCAGTACTTC. The complete variable domain, with remaining parts taken from reference TRBV18 and TRBJ2-5, reads NAGVMQNPRHLVRRRGQEARLRCSPMKGHSHVYWYRQLPEEGLKFMVYLQKENIIDESGMPKERFSAEFPKEGPSILRIQQVVRGDSAAYFCASSPTEETQYFGPGTRLLVL.

The sample holds a few counts of this clone. This same CDR3 is encoded by further DNA sequences in the sample. J is TRBJ2-1 and V is TRBV7-7; D not resolved. CDR1 and CDR2 from the germline V gene are SSHAT and FNYEAQ (reference sequence). The V end lost 1 base, the J end lost 5 bases, and 6 bases lay between the germline ends. The CDR3 contains 13 residues. The CDR3 is CASSLGVDNEQFF. In DNA form, the CDR3 reads TGTGCCAGCAGCTTAGGGGTAGACAATGAGCAGTTCTTC.

A remark on this clone: A read error is possible here, since a much larger clone lies one base away. This sample also contains other DNA sequences that code for the same CDR3. CDR3 in amino acids: CASSHRYEQYF. CDR3 DNA: TGTGCCAGCAGTCATCGCTACGAGCAGTACTTC. The chain joins TRBV28 to TRBJ2-7, with D hard to call. The CDR3 loop spans 11 amino acids. Germline V lookup: CDR1 MDHEN, CDR2 SYDVKM. V was clipped by 5 bases and J by 3 bases, with 5 bases between them.

This chain connects TRBV7-9 to TRBJ2-1; TRBD2 matches 9 bases. The V segment lost 3 bases and the J segment 8 bases; nucleotides outside the gene matches: 8. This CDR3 spans 15 amino acids. Germline lookup yields CDR1 SEHNR and CDR2 FQNEAQ (reference sequence). The CDR3 sequence: CASSFLAGDSDEQFF. CDR3 in DNA: TGTGCCAGCAGCTTCTTAGCGGGAGATAGCGATGAGCAGTTCTTC. Full variable domain (rest looked up from reference TRBV7-9 and TRBJ2-1): DTGVSQNPRHKITKRGQNVTFRCDPISEHNRLYWYRQTLGQGPEFLTYFQNEAQLEKSRLLSDRFSAERPKGSFSTLEIQRTEQGDSAMYLCASSFLAGDSDEQFFGPGTRLTVL.

The genes are TRBV6-4 and TRBJ1-2; 8 nucleotides align to TRBD1. Germline CDR1 MRHNA, CDR2 SNTAGT. The ends lost 2 bases at V and 4 bases at J; junction bases unmatched: 3. This CDR3 is 14 amino acids long. CDR3: CASSDRDRIYGYTF. The CDR3 nucleotides read TGTGCCAGCAGTGACAGGGACAGGATCTATGGCTACACCTTC.

The CDR3 sequence: CASSQGQGLKAEAFF. The CDR3 DNA follows: TGCGCCAGCAGCCAAGGACAGGGTTTGAAAGCTGAAGCTTTCTTT. V gene TRBV5-1 combines with J gene TRBJ1-1; 8 positions agree with TRBD1. V lost 4 bases, J lost 6 bases, and 11 bases stayed unmatched. Germline CDR1 SGHRS, CDR2 YFSETQ. This CDR3 is 15 amino acids long.

This chain connects TRBV6-1 to TRBJ1-3; 7 nucleotides agree with TRBD1. CDR3 length: 14 amino acids. The V segment lost 8 bases and the J segment 8 bases; nucleotides outside the gene matches: 12. CDR1 and CDR2 (germline): MNHNS, SASEGT. The CDR3 spells CASQDRSKEDTIYF. CDR3 bases: TGTGCCAGCCAGGACAGGTCGAAGGAGGACACCATATATTTT.

The chain is built from TRBV5-1 and TRBJ2-5, with D perhaps matching TRBD1 (6 bases). This CDR3 spans 14 amino acids. The germline gives CDR1 SGHRS, CDR2 YFSETQ. Trimming took off 2 bases at V and 4 bases at J, with 12 bases between the two ends. The CDR3 region is CASSLQGKGETQYF. CDR3 DNA sequence: TGCGCCAGCAGCTTACAGGGAAAGGGAGAGACCCAGTACTTC.

The genes are TRBV11-1 and TRBJ2-2; D not resolved. The V end was cut by 6 bases, the J end by 0 bases, with 5 bases between. The germline V gene has CDR1 SGHAT and CDR2 FQDESV (reference sequence). The CDR3 covers 13 residues. The CDR3 loop is CASSSTNTGELFF. The CDR3 DNA reads TGTGCCAGCAGTTCGACGAACACCGGGGAGCTGTTTTTT.